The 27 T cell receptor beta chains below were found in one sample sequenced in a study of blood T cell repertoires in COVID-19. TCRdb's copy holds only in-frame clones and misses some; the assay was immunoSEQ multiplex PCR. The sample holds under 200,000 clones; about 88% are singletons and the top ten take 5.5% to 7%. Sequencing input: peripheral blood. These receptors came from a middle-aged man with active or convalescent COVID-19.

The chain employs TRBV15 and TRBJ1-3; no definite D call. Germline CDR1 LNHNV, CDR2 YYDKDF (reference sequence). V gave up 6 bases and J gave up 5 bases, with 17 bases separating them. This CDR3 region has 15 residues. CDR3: CATSTSGDSRNTIYF. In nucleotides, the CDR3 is TGTGCCACCAGTACTTCCGGAGATTCGAGAAACACCATATATTTT.

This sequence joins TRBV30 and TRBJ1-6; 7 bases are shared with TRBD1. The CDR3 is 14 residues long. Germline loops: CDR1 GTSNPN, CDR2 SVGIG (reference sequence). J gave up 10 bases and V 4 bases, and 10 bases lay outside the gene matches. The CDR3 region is CAWTKDRVGSPLHF. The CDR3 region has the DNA TGTGCCTGGACCAAAGACAGGGTAGGATCACCCCTCCACTTT.

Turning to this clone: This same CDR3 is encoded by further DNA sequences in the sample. The CDR3 DNA reads TGCAGCGTTGGAACGGGATACGAGCAGTACTTC. This sequence encodes CSVGTGYEQYF. The chain couples TRBV29-1 to TRBJ2-7, with D possibly matching TRBD2 (5 bases). The CDR3 has 11 residues. From germline, CDR1 is SQVTM and CDR2 ANQGSEA. Between the trimmed V and J ends, which lost 4 bases and 4 bases, there was a span of 8 bases.

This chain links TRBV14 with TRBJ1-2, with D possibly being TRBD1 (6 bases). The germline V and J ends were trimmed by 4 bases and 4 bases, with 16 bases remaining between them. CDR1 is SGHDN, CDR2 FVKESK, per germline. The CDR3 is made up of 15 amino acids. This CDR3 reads CASSRSGGGLYGYTF. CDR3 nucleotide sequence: TGTGCCAGCAGCCGCAGCGGGGGGGGCCTCTATGGCTACACCTTC.

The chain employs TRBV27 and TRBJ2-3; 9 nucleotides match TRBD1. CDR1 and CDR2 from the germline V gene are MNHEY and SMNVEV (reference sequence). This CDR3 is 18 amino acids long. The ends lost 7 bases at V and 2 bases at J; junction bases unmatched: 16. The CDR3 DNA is TGTGCCAGCACCGGGACAGGGAACTCGGAACCGCACACAGATACGCAGTATTTT. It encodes CASTGTGNSEPHTDTQYF.

CDR3 coding DNA: TGTGCCAGCAGCTTGACAGGGTCCTCAGGCTCTGGAAACACCATATATTTT. It codes for CASSLTGSSGSGNTIYF. The J gene is TRBJ1-3, the V gene TRBV7-2, with TRBD1 identical over 7 bases. V dropped 3 bases and J dropped 0; count of bases not matched to a gene: 8. Germline CDR1 SGHTA, CDR2 FQGNSA. This CDR3 has 17 amino acids.

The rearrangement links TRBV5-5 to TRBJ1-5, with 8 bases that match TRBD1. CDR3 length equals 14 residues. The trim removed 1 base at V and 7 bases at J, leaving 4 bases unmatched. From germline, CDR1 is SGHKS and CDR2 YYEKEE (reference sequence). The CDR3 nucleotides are TGTGCCAGCAGCTTGCGACAGGGGTTACAGCCCCAGCATTTT. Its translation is CASSLRQGLQPQHF.

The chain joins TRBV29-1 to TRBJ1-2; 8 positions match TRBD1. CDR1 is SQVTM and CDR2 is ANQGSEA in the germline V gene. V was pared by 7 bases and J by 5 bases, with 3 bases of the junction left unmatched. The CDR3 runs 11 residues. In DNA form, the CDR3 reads TGCAGCGCGTGGACAGGGTATGGCTACACCTTC. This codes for CSAWTGYGYTF.

The CDR3 loop reads CASSHLRRDTVSGANVLTF. In DNA, the CDR3 is TGTGCCAGCAGCCACCTCCGACGGGACACGGTCTCTGGGGCCAACGTCCTGACTTTC. This chain joins TRBV7-9 and TRBJ2-6, with D maybe TRBD1 (6 bases). The V gene lost 5 bases and the J gene lost 0 bases, with 20 bases spanning the gap. This CDR3 contains 19 residues. The germline CDR1 and CDR2 sequences are SEHNR and FQNEAQ (reference sequence). The complete variable domain, with remaining parts taken from reference TRBV7-9 and TRBJ2-6, reads DTGVSQNPRHKITKRGQNVTFRCDPISEHNRLYWYRQTLGQGPEFLTYFQNEAQLEKSRLLSDRFSAERPKGSFSTLEIQRTEQGDSAMYLCASSHLRRDTVSGANVLTFGAGSRLTVL.

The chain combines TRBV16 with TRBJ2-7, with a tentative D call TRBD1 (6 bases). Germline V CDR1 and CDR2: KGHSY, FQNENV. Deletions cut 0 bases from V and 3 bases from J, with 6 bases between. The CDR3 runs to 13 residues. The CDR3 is CASSQSGHYEQYF. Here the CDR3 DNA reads TGTGCCAGCAGCCAATCGGGACACTACGAGCAGTACTTC. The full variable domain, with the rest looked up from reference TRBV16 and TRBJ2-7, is GEEVAQTPKHLVRGEGQKAKLYCAPIKGHSYVFWYQQVLKNEFKFLISFQNENVFDETGMPKERFSAKCLPNSPCSLEIQATKLEDSAVYFCASSQSGHYEQYFGPGTRLTVT.

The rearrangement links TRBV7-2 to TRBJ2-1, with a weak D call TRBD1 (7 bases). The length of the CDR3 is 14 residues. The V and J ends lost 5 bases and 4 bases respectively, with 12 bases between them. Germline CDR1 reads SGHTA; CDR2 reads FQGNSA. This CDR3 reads CASSPRDSYNEQFF. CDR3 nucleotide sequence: TGTGCCAGCAGCCCGCGGGACAGTTACAATGAGCAGTTCTTC.

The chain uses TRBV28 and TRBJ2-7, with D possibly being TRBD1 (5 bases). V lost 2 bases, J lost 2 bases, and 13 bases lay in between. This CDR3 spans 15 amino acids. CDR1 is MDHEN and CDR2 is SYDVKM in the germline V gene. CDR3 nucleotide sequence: TGTGCCAGCAGTTTAACAGGACACGTAACCTACGAGCAGTACTTC. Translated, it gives CASSLTGHVTYEQYF.

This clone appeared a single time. The CDR3 loop reads CASSLRQETQYF. The CDR3, as DNA: TGTGCCAGCAGCTTACGCCAAGAGACCCAGTACTTC. J is TRBJ2-5 and V is TRBV11-3; D remains unclear. CDR1 is SGHNT and CDR2 is YENEEA in the germline V gene. V was trimmed by 2 bases and J by 1 base, leaving 2 bases between them. The CDR3 is made up of 12 amino acids.

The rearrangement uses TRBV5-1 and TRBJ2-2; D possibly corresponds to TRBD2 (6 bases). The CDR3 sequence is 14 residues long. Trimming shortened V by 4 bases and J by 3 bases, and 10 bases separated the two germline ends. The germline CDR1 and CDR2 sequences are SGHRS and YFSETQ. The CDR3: CASSPPGDTGELFF. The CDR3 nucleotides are TGCGCCAGCAGCCCCCCGGGGGACACCGGGGAGCTGTTTTTT. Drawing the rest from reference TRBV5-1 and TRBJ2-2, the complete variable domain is KAGVTQTPRYLIKTRGQQVTLSCSPISGHRSVSWYQQTPGQGLQFLFEYFSETQRNKGNFPGRFSGRQFSNSRSEMNVSTLELGDSALYLCASSPPGDTGELFFGEGSRLTVL.

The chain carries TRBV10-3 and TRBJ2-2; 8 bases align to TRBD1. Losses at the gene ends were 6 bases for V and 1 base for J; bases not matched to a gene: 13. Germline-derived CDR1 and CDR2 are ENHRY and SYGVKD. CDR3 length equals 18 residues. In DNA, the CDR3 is TGTGCCATCAGGGGGGAACCGACAGGGGCTGTGAACACCGGGGAGCTGTTTTTT. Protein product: CAIRGEPTGAVNTGELFF.

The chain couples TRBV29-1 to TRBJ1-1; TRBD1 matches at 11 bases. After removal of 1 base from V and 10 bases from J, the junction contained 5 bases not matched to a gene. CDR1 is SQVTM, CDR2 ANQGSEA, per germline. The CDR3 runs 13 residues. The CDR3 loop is CSVEGRTGGAAFF. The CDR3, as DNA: TGCAGCGTTGAAGGTCGGACAGGGGGCGCAGCTTTCTTT.

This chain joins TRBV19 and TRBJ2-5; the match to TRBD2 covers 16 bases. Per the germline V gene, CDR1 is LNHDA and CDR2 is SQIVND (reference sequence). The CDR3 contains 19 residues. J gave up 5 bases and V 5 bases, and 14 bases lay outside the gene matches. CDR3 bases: TGTGCCAGTAGTTCCCCGAGGGGGACTAGCGGGGGGGCACTTGAGACCCAGTACTTC. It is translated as CASSSPRGTSGGALETQYF.

In DNA, the CDR3 is TGTGCCAGCAGTCCCCCGGGGACTTCGGAGCAGTACTTC. Its protein product is CASSPPGTSEQYF. The chain couples TRBV12-3 or TRBV12-4 to TRBJ2-7; D perhaps matches TRBD2 (6 bases). This CDR3 comprises 13 residues. V was cut by 5 bases and J by 7 bases, with 15 bases left in between.

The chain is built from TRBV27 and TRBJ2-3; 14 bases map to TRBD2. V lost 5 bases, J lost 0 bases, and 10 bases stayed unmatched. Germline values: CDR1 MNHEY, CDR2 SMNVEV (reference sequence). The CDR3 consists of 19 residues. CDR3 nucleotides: TGTGCCAGCAGTCCCGGACTAGCGGGGGGCCCGGTTAGCACAGATACGCAGTATTTT. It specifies CASSPGLAGGPVSTDTQYF.

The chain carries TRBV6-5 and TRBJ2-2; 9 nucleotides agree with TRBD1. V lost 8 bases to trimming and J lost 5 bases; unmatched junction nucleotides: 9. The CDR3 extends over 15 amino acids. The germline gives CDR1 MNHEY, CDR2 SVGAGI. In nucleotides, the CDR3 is TGTGCCAGCCTGAGGACAGGGGCGAGGACCGGGGAGCTGTTTTTT. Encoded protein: CASLRTGARTGELFF.

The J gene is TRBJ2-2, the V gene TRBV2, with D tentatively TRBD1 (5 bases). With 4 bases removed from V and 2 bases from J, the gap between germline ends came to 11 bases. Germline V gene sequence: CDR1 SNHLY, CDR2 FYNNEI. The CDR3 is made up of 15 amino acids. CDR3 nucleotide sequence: TGTGCCAGCAGTGCCGGACAAAAAAACACCGGGGAGCTGTTTTTT. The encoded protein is CASSAGQKNTGELFF.

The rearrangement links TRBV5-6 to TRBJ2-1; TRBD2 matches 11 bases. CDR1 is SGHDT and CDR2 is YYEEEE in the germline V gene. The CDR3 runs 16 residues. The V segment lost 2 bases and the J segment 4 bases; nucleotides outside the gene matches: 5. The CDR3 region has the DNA TGTGCCAGCAGCTTACCGACTAGCGGGAAATACAATGAGCAGTTCTTC. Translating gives CASSLPTSGKYNEQFF.

In DNA, the CDR3 is TGCGCCAGCAGCTTGTCCCCCCGCGGGGCGAACACCGGGGAGCTGTTTTTT. Translation gives CASSLSPRGANTGELFF. V is TRBV5-1 and J is TRBJ2-2; weak D call: TRBD2 (6 bases). V was pared by 1 base and J by 0 bases, with 13 bases between. The CDR3 covers 17 residues. Germline CDR1 and CDR2: SGHRS and YFSETQ.

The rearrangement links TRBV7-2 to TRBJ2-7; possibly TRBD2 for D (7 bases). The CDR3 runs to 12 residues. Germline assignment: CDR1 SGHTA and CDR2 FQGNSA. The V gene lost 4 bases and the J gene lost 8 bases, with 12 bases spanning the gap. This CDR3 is CASSSVGGQQYF. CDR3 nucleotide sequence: TGTGCCAGCAGCTCAGTGGGGGGGCAGCAGTACTTC.

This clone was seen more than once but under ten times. Here the CDR3 reads CASREGYEQYF. As DNA, the CDR3 is TGTGCCAGCAGGGAGGGCTACGAGCAGTACTTC. The J gene is TRBJ2-7, the V gene TRBV9, with D possibly being TRBD2 (6 bases). There are 11 residues in the CDR3. From germline, CDR1 is SGDLS and CDR2 YYNGEE. The V and J ends lost 5 bases and 3 bases respectively, with 6 bases between them.

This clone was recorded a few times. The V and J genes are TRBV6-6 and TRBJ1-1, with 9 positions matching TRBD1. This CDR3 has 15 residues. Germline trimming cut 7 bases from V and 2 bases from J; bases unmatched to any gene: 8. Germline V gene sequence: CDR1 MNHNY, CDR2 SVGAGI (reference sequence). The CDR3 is CASTLTGQGNTEAFF. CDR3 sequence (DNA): TGTGCCAGCACCCTTACGGGACAGGGAAACACTGAAGCTTTCTTT.

Written as DNA, the CDR3 is TGTGCCAGTAGTCCTCCGGGGGGTTTAACCTACAATGAGCAGTTCTTC. It codes for CASSPPGGLTYNEQFF. This chain uses TRBV19 with TRBJ2-1; 7 bases align to TRBD2. The CDR3 is made up of 16 amino acids. V lost 5 bases to trimming and J lost 2 bases; unmatched junction nucleotides: 9. CDR1 is LNHDA and CDR2 is SQIVND in the germline V gene (reference sequence).